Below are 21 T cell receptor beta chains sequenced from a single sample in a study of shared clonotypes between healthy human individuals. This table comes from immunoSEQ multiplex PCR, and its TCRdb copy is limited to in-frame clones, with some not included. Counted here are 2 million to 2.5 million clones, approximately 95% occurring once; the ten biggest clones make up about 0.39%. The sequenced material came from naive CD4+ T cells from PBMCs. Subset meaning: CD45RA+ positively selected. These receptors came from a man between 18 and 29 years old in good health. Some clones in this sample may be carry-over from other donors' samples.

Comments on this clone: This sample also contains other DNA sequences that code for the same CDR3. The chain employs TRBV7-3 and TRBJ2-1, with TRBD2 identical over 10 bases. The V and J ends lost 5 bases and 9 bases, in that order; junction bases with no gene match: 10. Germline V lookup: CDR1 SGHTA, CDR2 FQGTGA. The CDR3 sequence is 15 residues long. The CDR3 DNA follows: TGTGCCAGCAGCCAAGGCCTAGCGGGAGTTGGTGAGCAGTTCTTC. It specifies CASSQGLAGVGEQFF.

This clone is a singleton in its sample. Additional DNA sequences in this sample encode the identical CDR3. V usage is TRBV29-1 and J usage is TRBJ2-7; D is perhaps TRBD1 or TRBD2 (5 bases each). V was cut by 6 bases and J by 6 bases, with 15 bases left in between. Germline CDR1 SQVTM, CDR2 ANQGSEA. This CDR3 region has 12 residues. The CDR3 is CSVGDLVGEQYF. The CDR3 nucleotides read TGCAGCGTAGGGGACCTAGTCGGCGAGCAGTACTTC.

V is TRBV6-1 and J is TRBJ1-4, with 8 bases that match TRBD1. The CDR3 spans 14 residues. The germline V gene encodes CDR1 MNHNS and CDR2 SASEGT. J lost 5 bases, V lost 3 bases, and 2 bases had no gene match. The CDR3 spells CASSDDRGNEKLFF. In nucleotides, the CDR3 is TGTGCCAGCAGTGATGACAGGGGAAATGAAAAACTGTTTTTT.

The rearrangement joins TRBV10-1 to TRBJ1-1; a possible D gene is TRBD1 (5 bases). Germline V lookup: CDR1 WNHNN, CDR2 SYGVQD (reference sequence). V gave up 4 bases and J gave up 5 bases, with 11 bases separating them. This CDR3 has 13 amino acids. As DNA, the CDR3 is TGCGCCAGCAGTGGGTTCGAGGGGACTGAAGCTTTCTTT. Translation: CASSGFEGTEAFF.

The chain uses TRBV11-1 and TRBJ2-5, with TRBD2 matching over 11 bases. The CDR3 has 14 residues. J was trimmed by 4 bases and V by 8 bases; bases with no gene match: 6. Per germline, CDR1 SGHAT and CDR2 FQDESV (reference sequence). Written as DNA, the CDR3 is TGTGCCAGCGACCGAGGACTAGCGGGAGAGACCCAGTACTTC. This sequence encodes CASDRGLAGETQYF.

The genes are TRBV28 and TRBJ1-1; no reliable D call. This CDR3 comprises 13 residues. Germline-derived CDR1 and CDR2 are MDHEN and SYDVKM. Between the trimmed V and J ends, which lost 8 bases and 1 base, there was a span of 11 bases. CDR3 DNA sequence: TGTGCCAGCCTTCAGAGGGAGAACACTGAAGCTTTCTTT. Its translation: CASLQRENTEAFF.

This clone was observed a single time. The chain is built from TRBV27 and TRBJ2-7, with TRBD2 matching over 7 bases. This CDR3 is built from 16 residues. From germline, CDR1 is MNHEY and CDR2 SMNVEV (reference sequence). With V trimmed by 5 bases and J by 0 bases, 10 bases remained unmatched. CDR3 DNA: TGTGCCAGCAGTCGAGCGGGACTGCGGAGCTCCTACGAGCAGTACTTC. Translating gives CASSRAGLRSSYEQYF.

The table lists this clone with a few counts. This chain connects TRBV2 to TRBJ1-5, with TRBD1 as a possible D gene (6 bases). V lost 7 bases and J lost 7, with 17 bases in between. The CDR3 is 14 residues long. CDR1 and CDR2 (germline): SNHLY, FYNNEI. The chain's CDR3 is CASNSGGRLQPQHF. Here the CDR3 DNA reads TGTGCCAGCAATTCCGGGGGGCGCCTGCAGCCCCAGCATTTT.

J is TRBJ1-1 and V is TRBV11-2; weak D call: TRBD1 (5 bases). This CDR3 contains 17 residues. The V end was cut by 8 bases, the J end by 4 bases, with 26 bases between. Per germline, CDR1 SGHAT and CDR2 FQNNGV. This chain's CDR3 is CASGYYGALQGSTEAFF. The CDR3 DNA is TGTGCCAGCGGGTATTACGGGGCGTTACAAGGGAGCACTGAAGCTTTCTTT.

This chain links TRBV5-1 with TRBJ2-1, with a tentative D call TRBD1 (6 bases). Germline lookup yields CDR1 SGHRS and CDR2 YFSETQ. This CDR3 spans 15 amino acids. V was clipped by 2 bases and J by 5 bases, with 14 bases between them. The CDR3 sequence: CASSFTGTKNNEQFF. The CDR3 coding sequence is TGCGCCAGCAGCTTTACCGGGACAAAAAACAATGAGCAGTTCTTC.

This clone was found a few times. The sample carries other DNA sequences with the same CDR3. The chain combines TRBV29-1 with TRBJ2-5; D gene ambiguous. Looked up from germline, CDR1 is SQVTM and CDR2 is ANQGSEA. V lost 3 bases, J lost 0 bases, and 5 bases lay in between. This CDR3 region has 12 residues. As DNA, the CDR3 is TGCAGCGTTGAGGGCTACCAAGAGACCCAGTACTTC. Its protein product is CSVEGYQETQYF.

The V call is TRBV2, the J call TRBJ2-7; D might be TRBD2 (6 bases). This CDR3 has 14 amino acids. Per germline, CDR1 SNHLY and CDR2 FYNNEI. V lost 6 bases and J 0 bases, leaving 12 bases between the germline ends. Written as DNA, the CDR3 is TGTGCCAGCAGAAGACTAGGTAGCTCCTACGAGCAGTACTTC. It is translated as CASRRLGSSYEQYF.

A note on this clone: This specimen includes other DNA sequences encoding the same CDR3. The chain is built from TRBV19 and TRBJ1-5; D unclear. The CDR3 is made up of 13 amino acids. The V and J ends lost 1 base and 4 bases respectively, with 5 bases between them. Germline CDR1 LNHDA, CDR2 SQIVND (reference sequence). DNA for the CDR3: TGTGCCAGTAGTATAGGGCAGAATCAGCCCCAGCATTTT. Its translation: CASSIGQNQPQHF.

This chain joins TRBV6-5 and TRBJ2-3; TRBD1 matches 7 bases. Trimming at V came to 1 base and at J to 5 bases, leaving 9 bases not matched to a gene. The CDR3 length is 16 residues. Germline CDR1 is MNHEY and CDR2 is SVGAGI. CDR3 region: CASSYLTGAKQDTQYF. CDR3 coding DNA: TGTGCCAGCAGTTACTTAACAGGGGCGAAACAAGATACGCAGTATTTT.

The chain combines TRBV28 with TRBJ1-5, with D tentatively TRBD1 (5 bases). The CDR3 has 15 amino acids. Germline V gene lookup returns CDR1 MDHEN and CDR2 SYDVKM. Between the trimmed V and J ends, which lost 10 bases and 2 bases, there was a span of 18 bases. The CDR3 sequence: CATKTVSLGNQPQHF. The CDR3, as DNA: TGTGCCACCAAGACAGTATCACTCGGCAATCAGCCCCAGCATTTT.

CDR3 sequence (DNA): TGTGCCAGCAGTTCTTCTAGGAGCACTGAAGCTTTCTTT. Encoded protein: CASSSSRSTEAFF. The chain uses TRBV27 and TRBJ1-1; D call uncertain. This CDR3 contains 13 residues. The germline V and J ends were trimmed by 4 bases and 4 bases, with 10 bases remaining between them. Germline V gives CDR1 MNHEY, CDR2 SMNVEV (reference sequence).

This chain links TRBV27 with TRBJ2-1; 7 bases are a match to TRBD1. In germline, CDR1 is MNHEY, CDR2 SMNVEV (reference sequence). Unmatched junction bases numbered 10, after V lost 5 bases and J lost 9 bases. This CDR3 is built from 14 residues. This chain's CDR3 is CASSGPGQRIEQFF. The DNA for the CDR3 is TGTGCCAGCAGTGGCCCGGGACAGAGGATTGAGCAGTTCTTC.

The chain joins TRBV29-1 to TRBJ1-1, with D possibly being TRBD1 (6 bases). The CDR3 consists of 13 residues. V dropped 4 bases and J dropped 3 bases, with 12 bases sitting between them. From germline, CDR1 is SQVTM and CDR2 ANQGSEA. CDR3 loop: CSVGDKSDTEAFF. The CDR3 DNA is TGCAGCGTTGGGGACAAGTCGGACACTGAAGCTTTCTTT.

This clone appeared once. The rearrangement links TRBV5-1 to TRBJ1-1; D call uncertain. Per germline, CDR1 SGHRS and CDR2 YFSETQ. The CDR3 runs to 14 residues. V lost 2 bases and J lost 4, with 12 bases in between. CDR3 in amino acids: CASSFGVLGTEAFF. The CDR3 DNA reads TGCGCCAGCAGCTTTGGTGTCCTCGGCACTGAAGCTTTCTTT.

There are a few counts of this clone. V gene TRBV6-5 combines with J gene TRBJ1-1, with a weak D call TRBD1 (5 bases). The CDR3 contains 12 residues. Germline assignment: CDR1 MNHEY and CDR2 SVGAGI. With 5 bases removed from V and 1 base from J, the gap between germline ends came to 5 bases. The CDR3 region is CASSQGNTEAFF. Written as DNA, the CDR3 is TGTGCCAGCAGTCAGGGGAACACTGAAGCTTTCTTT.

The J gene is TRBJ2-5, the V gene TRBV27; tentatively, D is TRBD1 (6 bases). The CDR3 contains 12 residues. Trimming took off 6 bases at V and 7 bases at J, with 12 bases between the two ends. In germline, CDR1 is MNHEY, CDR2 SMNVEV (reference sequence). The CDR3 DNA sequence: TGTGCCAGCAGGTCAACAGGGTGGACCCAGTACTTC. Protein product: CASRSTGWTQYF.